This T cell receptor beta chain derives from a study of T cells in Graves' hyperthyroidism and ophthalmopathy. Overall study context: Peripheral blood samples were taken at initial diagnosis, prior to any treatment.

CDR1 and CDR2 from the germline V gene are SEHNR and FQNEAQ (reference sequence). The CDR3 runs to 16 residues. Trimming shortened V by 5 bases and J by 6 bases, and 21 bases separated the two germline ends. Broader study findings: Ophthalmopathy was predicted by the model a median of about six months ahead of onset. Appearing also in blood were most of the thyroid clonotypes expanded above 0.001.

RNA transcripts gave rise to amplified TCR beta CDR3 regions. The HTBI primer set was used in a first-round RT-PCR of the TCR CDR3. One entry per CDR3 protein, called by TCRdb with MiXCR from the multiplex PCR reads. The sample contains approximately 560,000 distinct CDR3 sequences, around a sixth of which appear only once. The PBMCs studied were ones that came from roughly 9.4 ml fresh peripheral blood. This clonotype was recorded many times. Its specificity is not known. This sequence originates from a woman aged 25 to 39 with Graves' hyperthyroidism. The chain links TRBV7-9 to TRBJ2-3; D may match TRBD1 or TRBD2 (5 bases each). Sample: blood. CDR3 in amino acids: CASSQTRRGAADTQYF. The CDR3 region has the DNA TGTGCCAGCAGCCAGACCCGGAGAGGGGCGGCCGATACGCAGTATTTT.